This T cell receptor beta chain is from a study of OX40 agonist ivuxolimab in advanced cancers. Study-wide context: Patients received ivuxolimab, an agonistic anti-OX40 (CD134) antibody.

Per the germline V gene, CDR1 is LNHDA and CDR2 is SQIVND (reference sequence). Germline trimming cut 4 bases from V and 2 bases from J; bases unmatched to any gene: 4. This CDR3 comprises 14 residues. Clones were sequenced by immunoSEQ multiplex PCR, and TCRdb holds only the in-frame ones, with some missing. The sample carries 130,000 or so clones, about 94% recorded once. Study outcomes and limitations: No antigen was identified for the clonally expanded peripheral T cells. Normalized T-cell clonal expansion was also low in a subset of nonresponders.

Comment on this clone: No antigen is known for it.

J is TRBJ1-2 and V is TRBV19; 7 bases line up with TRBD1. This material consisted of CD4+ or CD8+ T cells sorted from blood, taken in a trial of the OX40 agonist ivuxolimab. The origin of this receptor is an adult with an advanced solid tumor such as melanoma, head and neck, liver or kidney cancer. CDR3: CASSTRDSNYGYTF. As DNA, the CDR3 is TGTGCCAGTAGTACCAGGGACAGCAACTATGGCTACACCTTC.